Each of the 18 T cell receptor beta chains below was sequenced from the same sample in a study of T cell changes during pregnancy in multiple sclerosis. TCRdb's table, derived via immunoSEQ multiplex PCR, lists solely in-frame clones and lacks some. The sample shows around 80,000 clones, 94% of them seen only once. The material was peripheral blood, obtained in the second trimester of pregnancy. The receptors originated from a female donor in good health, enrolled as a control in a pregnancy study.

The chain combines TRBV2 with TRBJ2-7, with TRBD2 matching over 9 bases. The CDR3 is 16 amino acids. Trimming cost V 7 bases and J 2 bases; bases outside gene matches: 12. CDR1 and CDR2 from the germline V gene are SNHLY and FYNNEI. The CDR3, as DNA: TGTGCCAGCATGGGTCAGGGCTTAGCGGGAGCCTACGAGCAGTACTTC. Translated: CASMGQGLAGAYEQYF.

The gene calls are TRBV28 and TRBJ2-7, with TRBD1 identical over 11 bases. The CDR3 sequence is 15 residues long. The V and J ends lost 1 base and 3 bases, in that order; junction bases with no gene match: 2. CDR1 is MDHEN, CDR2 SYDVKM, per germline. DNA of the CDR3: TGTGCCAGCAGTTTATTGGGACAGGGGGACTACGAGCAGTACTTC. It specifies CASSLLGQGDYEQYF.

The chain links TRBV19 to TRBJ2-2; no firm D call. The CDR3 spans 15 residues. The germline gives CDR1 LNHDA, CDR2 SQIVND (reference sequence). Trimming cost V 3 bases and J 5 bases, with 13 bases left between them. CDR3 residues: CASSIGQALTGELFF. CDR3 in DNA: TGTGCCAGTAGTATCGGCCAGGCGCTTACCGGGGAGCTGTTTTTT.

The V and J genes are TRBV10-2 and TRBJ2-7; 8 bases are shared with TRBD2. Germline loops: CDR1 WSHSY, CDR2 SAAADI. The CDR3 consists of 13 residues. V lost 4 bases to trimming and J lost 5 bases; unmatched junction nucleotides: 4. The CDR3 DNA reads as TGCGCCAGCAGTGGACGGGGGGGCAACGAGCAGTACTTC. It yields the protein CASSGRGGNEQYF.

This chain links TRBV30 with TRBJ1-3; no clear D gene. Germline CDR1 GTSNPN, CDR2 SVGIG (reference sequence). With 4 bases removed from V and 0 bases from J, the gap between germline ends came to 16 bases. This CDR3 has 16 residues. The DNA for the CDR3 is TGTGCCTGGACCCCCGAGCCTTTTAGCTCTGGAAACACCATATATTTT. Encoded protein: CAWTPEPFSSGNTIYF. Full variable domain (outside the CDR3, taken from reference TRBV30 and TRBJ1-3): SQTIHQWPATLVQPVGSPLSLECTVEGTSNPNLYWYRQAAGRGLQLLFYSVGIGQISSEVPQNLSASRPQDRQFILSSKKLLLSDSGFYLCAWTPEPFSSGNTIYFGEGSWLTVV.

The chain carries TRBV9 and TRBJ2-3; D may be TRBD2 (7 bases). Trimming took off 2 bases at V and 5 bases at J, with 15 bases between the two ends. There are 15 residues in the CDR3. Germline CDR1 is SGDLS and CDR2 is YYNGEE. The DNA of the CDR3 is TGTGCCAGCAGCGTCCGGGGGGCCGGCAAAGATACGCAGTATTTT. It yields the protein CASSVRGAGKDTQYF.

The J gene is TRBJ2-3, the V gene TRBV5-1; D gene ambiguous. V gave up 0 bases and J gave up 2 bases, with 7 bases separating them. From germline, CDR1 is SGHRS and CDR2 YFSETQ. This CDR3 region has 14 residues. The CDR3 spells CASSLGEVTDTQYF. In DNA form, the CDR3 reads TGCGCCAGCAGCTTGGGTGAGGTCACAGATACGCAGTATTTT.

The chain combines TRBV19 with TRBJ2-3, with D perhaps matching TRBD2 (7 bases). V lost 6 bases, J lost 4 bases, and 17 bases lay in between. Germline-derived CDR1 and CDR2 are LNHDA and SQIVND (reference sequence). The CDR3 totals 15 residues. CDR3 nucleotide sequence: TGTGCCAGTAGAGCTACTAGCGACAGGCCAGATACGCAGTATTTT. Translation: CASRATSDRPDTQYF.

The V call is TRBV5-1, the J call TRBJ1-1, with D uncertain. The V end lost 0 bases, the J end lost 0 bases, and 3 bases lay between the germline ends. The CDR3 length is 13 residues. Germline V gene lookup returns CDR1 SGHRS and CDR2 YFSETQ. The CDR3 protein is CASSLGVNTEAFF. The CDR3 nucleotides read TGCGCCAGCAGCTTGGGAGTGAACACTGAAGCTTTCTTT. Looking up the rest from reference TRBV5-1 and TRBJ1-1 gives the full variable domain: KAGVTQTPRYLIKTRGQQVTLSCSPISGHRSVSWYQQTPGQGLQFLFEYFSETQRNKGNFPGRFSGRQFSNSRSEMNVSTLELGDSALYLCASSLGVNTEAFFGQGTRLTVV.

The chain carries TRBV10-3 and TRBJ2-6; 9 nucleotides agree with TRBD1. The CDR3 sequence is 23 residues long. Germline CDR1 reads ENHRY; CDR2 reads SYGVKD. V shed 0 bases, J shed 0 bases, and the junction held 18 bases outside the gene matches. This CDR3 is CAISESIIRVKQGAVSGANVLTF. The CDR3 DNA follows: TGTGCCATCAGTGAGTCGATTATCCGTGTAAAACAGGGGGCCGTCTCTGGGGCCAACGTCCTGACTTTC.

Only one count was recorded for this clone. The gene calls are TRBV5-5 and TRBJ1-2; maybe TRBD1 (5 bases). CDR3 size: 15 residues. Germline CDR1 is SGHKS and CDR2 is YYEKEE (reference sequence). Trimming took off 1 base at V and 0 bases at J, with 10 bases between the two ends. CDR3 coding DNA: TGTGCCAGCAGCTTGCGACGGGGGTCTAACTATGGCTACACCTTC. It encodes CASSLRRGSNYGYTF.

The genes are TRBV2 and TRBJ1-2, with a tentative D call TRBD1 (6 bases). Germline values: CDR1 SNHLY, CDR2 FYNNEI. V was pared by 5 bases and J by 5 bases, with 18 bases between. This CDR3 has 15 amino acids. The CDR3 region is CASSPTGYGVYGYTF. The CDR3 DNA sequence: TGTGCCAGCAGTCCCACAGGGTATGGGGTGTATGGCTACACCTTC.

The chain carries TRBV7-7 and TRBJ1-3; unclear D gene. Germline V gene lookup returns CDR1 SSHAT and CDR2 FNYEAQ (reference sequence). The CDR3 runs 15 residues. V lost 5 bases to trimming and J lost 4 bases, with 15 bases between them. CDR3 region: CASSESAGLGNTIYF. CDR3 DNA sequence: TGTGCCAGCAGCGAGAGTGCGGGATTGGGAAACACCATATATTTT.

CDR3 in DNA: TGTGCCAGCAGCCGGACAGTGATCACCGGGGAGCTGTTTTTT. Translated: CASSRTVITGELFF. The chain couples TRBV7-2 to TRBJ2-2; a weak D match, TRBD1 (6 bases). Germline V gives CDR1 SGHTA, CDR2 FQGNSA. CDR3 length: 14 residues. Trimming left V 5 bases short and J 4 bases short, with 11 bases between.

CDR3 nucleotides: TGTGCCAGTAGTATAATTCCGGGACAGGGGTTTTACTATGGCTACACCTTC. Encoded protein: CASSIIPGQGFYYGYTF. V gene TRBV19 combines with J gene TRBJ1-2, with 10 bases fitting TRBD1. V was pared by 2 bases and J by 3 bases, with 9 bases of the junction left unmatched. This CDR3 contains 17 residues. Germline V gene data show CDR1 as LNHDA and CDR2 as SQIVND (reference sequence). The full variable domain, rest sourced from reference TRBV19 and TRBJ1-2, is DGGITQSPKYLFRKEGQNVTLSCEQNLNHDAMYWYRQDPGQGLRLIYYSQIVNDFQKGDIAEGYSVSREKKESFPLTVTSAQKNPTAFYLCASSIIPGQGFYYGYTFGSGTRLTVV.

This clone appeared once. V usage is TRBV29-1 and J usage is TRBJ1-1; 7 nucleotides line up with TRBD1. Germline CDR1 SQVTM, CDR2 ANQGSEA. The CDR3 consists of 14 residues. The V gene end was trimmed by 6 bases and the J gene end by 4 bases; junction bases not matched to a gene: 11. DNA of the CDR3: TGCAGCGTCAGAACCAGGGGGGTGGTCACTGAAGCTTTCTTT. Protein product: CSVRTRGVVTEAFF. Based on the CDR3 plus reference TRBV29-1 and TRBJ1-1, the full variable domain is SAVISQKPSRDICQRGTSLTIQCQVDSQVTMMFWYRQQPGQSLTLIATANQGSEATYESGFVIDKFPISRPNLTFSTLTVSNMSPEDSSIYLCSVRTRGVVTEAFFGQGTRLTVV.

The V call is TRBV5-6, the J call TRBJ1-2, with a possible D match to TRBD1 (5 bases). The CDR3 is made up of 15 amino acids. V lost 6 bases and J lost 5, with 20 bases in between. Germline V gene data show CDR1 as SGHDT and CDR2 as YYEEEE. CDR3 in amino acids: CASTIAGGVPYGYTF. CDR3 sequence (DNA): TGTGCCAGCACCATTGCTGGGGGGGTACCTTATGGCTACACCTTC.

DNA of the CDR3: TGTGCCAGCAGCATCCGGAGCGGGAGTCGGAATGAGCAGTTCTTC. This gives the protein CASSIRSGSRNEQFF. The chain recombines TRBV5-6 with TRBJ2-1; 8 positions match TRBD2. Germline-derived CDR1 and CDR2 are SGHDT and YYEEEE. V lost 4 bases, J lost 7 bases, and 10 bases stayed unmatched. The CDR3 is made up of 15 amino acids. The complete variable domain, with remaining parts taken from reference TRBV5-6 and TRBJ2-1, reads DAGVTQSPTHLIKTRGQQVTLRCSPKSGHDTVSWYQQALGQGPQFIFQYYEEEERQRGNFPDRFSGHQFPNYSSELNVNALLLGDSALYLCASSIRSGSRNEQFFGPGTRLTVL.